This passage covers 22 T cell receptor beta chains from one sample sequenced in a study of blood T cell repertoires in COVID-19. The repertoire was sequenced with immunoSEQ multiplex PCR; TCRdb's copy has only in-frame clones and lacks some. Of around 250,000 clones in the sample, 70% to 90% were seen once. Material: peripheral blood. Source of these receptors: a man aged 60 to 75 who had recovered from COVID-19.

The rearrangement uses TRBV7-3 and TRBJ2-5, with D possibly matching TRBD1 (6 bases). V was shortened by 1 base and J by 4 bases, with 10 bases between the two germline ends. CDR1 is SGHTA and CDR2 is FQGTGA in the germline V gene. CDR3 length equals 14 residues. DNA of the CDR3: TGTGCCAGCAGCTTAAACCCAGGGGCAGAGACCCAGTACTTC. It yields the protein CASSLNPGAETQYF.

This chain's CDR3 is CAWSGGRGWETQYF. The CDR3 DNA reads as TGTGCCTGGAGCGGCGGCCGTGGATGGGAGACCCAGTACTTC. J is TRBJ2-5 and V is TRBV30, with D unresolved. This CDR3 contains 14 residues. Germline CDR1 reads GTSNPN; CDR2 reads SVGIG (reference sequence). V was cut by 3 bases and J by 5 bases, with 16 bases left in between.

This chain links TRBV19 with TRBJ2-7; 8 bases fit TRBD1. From germline, CDR1 is LNHDA and CDR2 SQIVND (reference sequence). V dropped 5 bases and J dropped 1; count of bases not matched to a gene: 7. The CDR3 sequence is 15 residues long. CDR3 nucleotides: TGTGCCAGTAGTTTACTCCGGGACAGGTCCTACGAGCAGTACTTC. It translates to CASSLLRDRSYEQYF. The full variable domain, completed using reference TRBV19 and TRBJ2-7, is DGGITQSPKYLFRKEGQNVTLSCEQNLNHDAMYWYRQDPGQGLRLIYYSQIVNDFQKGDIAEGYSVSREKKESFPLTVTSAQKNPTAFYLCASSLLRDRSYEQYFGPGTRLTVT.

The V gene is TRBV5-5, the J gene TRBJ1-1, with D hard to call. Germline V gene data show CDR1 as SGHKS and CDR2 as YYEKEE (reference sequence). Trimming left V 6 bases short and J 1 base short, with 4 bases between. The CDR3 consists of 11 residues. As DNA, the CDR3 is TGTGCCAGCACCCAGAACACTGAAGCTTTCTTT. Its protein product is CASTQNTEAFF. The complete variable domain, with remaining parts taken from reference TRBV5-5 and TRBJ1-1, reads DAGVTQSPTHLIKTRGQQVTLRCSPISGHKSVSWYQQVLGQGPQFIFQYYEKEERGRGNFPDRFSARQFPNYSSELNVNALLLGDSALYLCASTQNTEAFFGQGTRLTVV.

The V gene is TRBV9, the J gene TRBJ2-1, with TRBD2 identical over 12 bases. With V trimmed by 4 bases and J by 8 bases, 7 bases remained unmatched. Germline values: CDR1 SGDLS, CDR2 YYNGEE. The CDR3 length is 15 residues. DNA for the CDR3: TGTGCCAGCAGCATCGGACTAGCGGGGACTTATGAGCAGTTCTTC. The encoded protein is CASSIGLAGTYEQFF.

The CDR3 nucleotides read TGTGCCAGCAGCCCCATTGGAGCCAGGGCCACTGAAGCTTTCTTT. It is translated as CASSPIGARATEAFF. V usage is TRBV3-1 (or the pseudogene TRBV3-2) and J usage is TRBJ1-1, with D possibly TRBD1 on 5 matching bases. Germline loops: CDR1 LGHDT, CDR2 YNNKEL (reference sequence). The CDR3 covers 15 residues. V lost 4 bases and J 4 bases, leaving 16 bases between the germline ends.

The chain uses TRBV5-1 and TRBJ1-2, with 10 bases aligning to TRBD1. This CDR3 is built from 13 residues. The trim removed 3 bases at V and 8 bases at J, leaving 4 bases unmatched. Germline assignment: CDR1 SGHRS and CDR2 YFSETQ. CDR3 DNA: TGCGCCAGCAGCTCCGGGACAGGGGTAGGCTACACCTTC. It yields the protein CASSSGTGVGYTF.

The chain is built from TRBV24-1 and TRBJ2-1; 12 nucleotides agree with TRBD1. Germline assignment: CDR1 KGHDR and CDR2 SFDVKD. The junction had 6 bases not matched to a gene; V was cut back by 4 bases and J by 6 bases. This CDR3 region has 16 residues. CDR3 nucleotide sequence: TGTGCCACCAGTGAAACCGGGACAGGGGGCTCCAATGAGCAGTTCTTC. Its protein product is CATSETGTGGSNEQFF.

This sequence joins TRBV30 and TRBJ2-2; TRBD1 agrees at 9 bases. Germline V CDR1 and CDR2: GTSNPN, SVGIG (reference sequence). V lost 0 bases and J lost 4; bases outside the gene matches: 6. The CDR3 is 16 amino acids. The DNA of the CDR3 is TGTGCCTGGAGTGTTTCCACAGGGGGCGGCACCGGGGAGCTGTTTTTT. Translated: CAWSVSTGGGTGELFF.

This clone was observed a single time. The V gene is TRBV6-5, the J gene TRBJ1-1; a possible D gene is TRBD1 (5 bases). V lost 0 bases and J lost 10, with 9 bases in between. Germline V gene sequence: CDR1 MNHEY, CDR2 SVGAGI. The CDR3 spans 12 residues. CDR3 protein: CASSYSQGLAFF. The DNA for the CDR3 is TGTGCCAGCAGTTACTCTCAGGGTTTAGCTTTCTTT.

The chain has TRBV6-6 and TRBJ1-2, with 11 bases identical to TRBD1. J gave up 4 bases and V 5 bases, and 6 bases lay outside the gene matches. This CDR3 comprises 15 residues. Germline CDR1 is MNHNY and CDR2 is SVGAGI (reference sequence). The CDR3, as DNA: TGTGCCAGCAGTGGTCGGACAGGGGGCCTCTATGGCTACACCTTC. It codes for CASSGRTGGLYGYTF.

The J gene is TRBJ1-2, the V gene TRBV6-5; 9 bases fit TRBD1. The CDR3 has 14 residues. V gave up 5 bases and J gave up 7 bases; unmatched junction bases: 8. Germline assignment: CDR1 MNHEY and CDR2 SVGAGI. The CDR3 coding sequence is TGTGCCAGCAGTCGGGACAGGGTGGTGGGTGGCTACACCTTC. It encodes CASSRDRVVGGYTF.

The chain has TRBV18 and TRBJ1-3; no clear D. There are 16 residues in the CDR3. V lost 6 bases and J lost 0, with 15 bases in between. Germline V gene data show CDR1 as KGHSH and CDR2 as LQKENI. In DNA form, the CDR3 reads TGTGCCAGCTCTGTGGGGAAGAGGGCCTCTGGAAACACCATATATTTT. This codes for CASSVGKRASGNTIYF.

This chain connects TRBV5-1 to TRBJ1-2, with TRBD1 identical over 8 bases. Germline assignment: CDR1 SGHRS and CDR2 YFSETQ. The CDR3 is made up of 14 amino acids. The trim removed 1 base at V and 7 bases at J, leaving 6 bases unmatched. The CDR3 sequence is CASSLNQGASGYTF. The CDR3 DNA sequence: TGCGCCAGCAGCTTGAACCAGGGGGCCTCTGGCTACACCTTC.

This clone was picked up a small number of times. V usage is TRBV7-8 and J usage is TRBJ2-5; 15 bases match TRBD2. Germline lookup yields CDR1 SGHVS and CDR2 FQNEAQ. Trimming took 5 bases from V and 2 from J; bases not matched to a gene: 6. The CDR3 is 17 amino acids. CDR3 sequence: CASSPGLAGGRQETQYF. CDR3 coding DNA: TGTGCCAGCAGCCCCGGACTAGCGGGGGGGCGACAAGAGACCCAGTACTTC.

The genes are TRBV9 and TRBJ2-5; 9 bases match TRBD1. Germline V gene sequence: CDR1 SGDLS, CDR2 YYNGEE. With V trimmed by 3 bases and J by 3 bases, 6 bases remained unmatched. The CDR3 runs 15 residues. As DNA, the CDR3 is TGTGCCAGCAGCGCCGCCGGGACAGGGAAAGAGACCCAGTACTTC. Amino acid sequence: CASSAAGTGKETQYF.

The chain joins TRBV30 to TRBJ2-3, with 9 bases identical to TRBD1. The junction had 6 bases not matched to a gene; V was cut back by 2 bases and J by 3 bases. Germline V gene data show CDR1 as GTSNPN and CDR2 as SVGIG (reference sequence). This CDR3 comprises 15 residues. The CDR3 DNA reads TGTGCCTGGAGTCCGGGACAGGGCTTTACAGATACGCAGTATTTT. This sequence encodes CAWSPGQGFTDTQYF.

This clone was detected once. The J gene is TRBJ2-1, the V gene TRBV24-1; possible D gene TRBD1, 6 bases. Trimming pared 5 bases from V and 3 bases from J, leaving 16 bases between. The CDR3 consists of 16 residues. Germline V CDR1 and CDR2: KGHDR, SFDVKD. The CDR3 DNA follows: TGTGCCACCAGTGGGGTGACAGGTGGGGACTACAATGAGCAGTTCTTC. This sequence encodes CATSGVTGGDYNEQFF.

This clone was counted once. The chain recombines TRBV5-1 with TRBJ2-7; a weak D match, TRBD1 (8 bases). The V end lost 7 bases, the J end lost 3 bases, and 17 bases lay between the germline ends. The germline gives CDR1 SGHRS, CDR2 YFSETQ. The CDR3 sequence is 14 residues long. CDR3 sequence: CASRRGDRSYEQYF. The CDR3 DNA reads TGCGCCAGCCGTCGGGGGGACAGGAGCTACGAGCAGTACTTC.

As for this clone: This sample also contains other DNA sequences that code for the same CDR3. This rearrangement joins TRBV5-1 to TRBJ1-5, with 10 positions matching TRBD1. With 4 bases clipped from V and 4 bases from J, the junction kept 5 bases outside the gene matches. Germline assignment: CDR1 SGHRS and CDR2 YFSETQ. The length of the CDR3 is 15 residues. The CDR3 nucleotides read TGCGCCAGCAGCCCTCGGACAGGGGGGAATCAGCCCCAGCATTTT. Its protein is CASSPRTGGNQPQHF.

This chain joins TRBV5-1 and TRBJ2-3; TRBD2 aligns across 8 bases. CDR3 size: 16 residues. With 0 bases clipped from V and 4 bases from J, the junction kept 7 bases outside the gene matches. In germline, CDR1 is SGHRS, CDR2 YFSETQ. CDR3 DNA: TGCGCCAGCAGCTTGGCTCTGCGGGGGGACGCAGATACGCAGTATTTT. As protein: CASSLALRGDADTQYF. The entire variable domain, with the rest obtained from reference TRBV5-1 and TRBJ2-3, is as follows: KAGVTQTPRYLIKTRGQQVTLSCSPISGHRSVSWYQQTPGQGLQFLFEYFSETQRNKGNFPGRFSGRQFSNSRSEMNVSTLELGDSALYLCASSLALRGDADTQYFGPGTRLTVL.

This chain links TRBV28 with TRBJ2-5; TRBD2 matches 9 bases. V dropped 3 bases and J dropped 5; count of bases not matched to a gene: 7. Germline CDR1 MDHEN, CDR2 SYDVKM. The CDR3 extends over 15 amino acids. CDR3 sequence reads: CASSFGRGGRETQYF. In DNA, the CDR3 is TGTGCCAGCAGTTTCGGGCGGGGGGGCCGCGAGACCCAGTACTTC.